This T cell receptor beta chain came from a study of cytomegalovirus exposure and HLA in healthy donors. The germline V and J ends were trimmed by 11 bases and 8 bases, with 27 bases remaining between them. This CDR3 is 15 amino acids long. Germline CDR1 SGHAT, CDR2 FQNNGV. 60 Vbeta and 13 Jbeta primers were used in PCR. Assay: immunoSEQ multiplex PCR; the TCRdb copy retains only in-frame clones and omits some. The sample lists some 240,000 clones, approximately 91% occurring once. The sequence was obtained from a girl aged 2 to 9 in good health and CMV-seronegative. The genes are TRBV11-2 and TRBJ1-2, with D unclear. The sample comprised PBMCs. The CDR3 nucleotides read TGTGCCGACCACGTGGGCAGCCACCCCTATGGAGGCTACACCTTC. It translates to CADHVGSHPYGGYTF.